Below, 17 T cell receptor beta chains from the same sample are listed, as sequenced in a study of T cell changes during pregnancy in multiple sclerosis. Repertoires were generated with immunoSEQ multiplex PCR, while TCRdb's copy carries only in-frame clones and drops some. The table records roughly 100,000 clones, just over 90% of them present only once. The material sequenced was peripheral blood, taken in the second trimester of pregnancy. These receptors came from a female donor in good health, enrolled as a control in a pregnancy study.

In nucleotides, the CDR3 is TGTGCCAGCAGTTACTCGAGGGTACCGAACACTGAAGCTTTCTTT. Amino acids: CASSYSRVPNTEAFF. The rearrangement joins TRBV6-5 to TRBJ1-1; D ambiguous. This CDR3 spans 15 amino acids. V lost 0 bases and J 1 base, leaving 9 bases between the germline ends. Germline V gene lookup returns CDR1 MNHEY and CDR2 SVGAGI.

This chain connects TRBV7-2 to TRBJ2-1; D might be TRBD2 (7 bases). The CDR3 is made up of 18 amino acids. Trimming took off 2 bases at V and 4 bases at J, with 21 bases between the two ends. The germline CDR1 and CDR2 sequences are SGHTA and FQGNSA. Written as DNA, the CDR3 is TGTGCCAGCAGCTTATCGAGCGGTTTGGGGGGGGCTTACAATGAGCAGTTCTTC. Amino acids: CASSLSSGLGGAYNEQFF.

The J gene is TRBJ2-7, the V gene TRBV7-2, with 9 bases identical to TRBD1. Germline V gives CDR1 SGHTA, CDR2 FQGNSA. With V trimmed by 4 bases and J by 0 bases, 4 bases remained unmatched. This CDR3 has 15 residues. CDR3 DNA sequence: TGTGCCAGCAGCTCGGGACAGGGCCTCTCCTACGAGCAGTACTTC. Translating it yields CASSSGQGLSYEQYF.

The V gene is TRBV27, the J gene TRBJ2-1; TRBD2 matches at 9 bases. V lost 6 bases to trimming and J lost 8 bases; unmatched junction nucleotides: 5. CDR3 length equals 13 residues. Per the germline V gene, CDR1 is MNHEY and CDR2 is SMNVEV (reference sequence). The CDR3 DNA follows: TGTGCCAGCAGGCTAGCGGGAACGGATGAGCAGTTCTTC. Protein: CASRLAGTDEQFF.

The V gene is TRBV2, the J gene TRBJ2-2; 8 nucleotides align to TRBD1. V was clipped by 5 bases and J by 6 bases; unmatched bases: 5. This CDR3 is built from 14 residues. Germline CDR1 and CDR2: SNHLY and FYNNEI. The CDR3 protein is CASSIGQGAGELFF. Written as DNA, the CDR3 is TGTGCCAGCAGTATTGGACAGGGCGCCGGGGAGCTGTTTTTT.

This sequence joins TRBV7-2 and TRBJ2-1, with D possibly being TRBD1 (5 bases). V lost 5 bases and J lost 0, with 8 bases in between. CDR3 length: 14 residues. CDR1 SGHTA and CDR2 FQGNSA come from the germline V gene. CDR3 loop: CASSPDNSYNEQFF. Here the CDR3 DNA reads TGTGCCAGCAGCCCGGACAACTCCTACAATGAGCAGTTCTTC. Full variable domain (rest looked up from reference TRBV7-2 and TRBJ2-1): GAGVSQSPSNKVTEKGKDVELRCDPISGHTALYWYRQSLGQGLEFLIYFQGNSAPDKSGLPSDRFSAERTGGSVSTLTIQRTQQEDSAVYLCASSPDNSYNEQFFGPGTRLTVL.

J is TRBJ1-6 and V is TRBV19, with D possibly TRBD1 on 6 matching bases. Looked up from germline, CDR1 is LNHDA and CDR2 is SQIVND (reference sequence). Trimming stripped 9 bases from V and 9 bases from J, with 21 bases between. This CDR3 spans 15 amino acids. The CDR3 here is CASRDIPSGSSPLHF. As DNA, the CDR3 is TGTGCCAGCCGGGACATACCGTCCGGTAGTTCACCCCTCCACTTT.

The rearrangement uses TRBV4-3 and TRBJ2-1; 8 bases line up with TRBD2. CDR1 LGHNA and CDR2 YSLEER come from the germline V gene. CDR3 length: 17 amino acids. V lost 4 bases and J lost 0; bases outside the gene matches: 8. The CDR3 nucleotides are TGCGCCAGCAGCCTCAGTCCGAGCGGGAGCTCCTACAATGAGCAGTTCTTC. This sequence encodes CASSLSPSGSSYNEQFF.

The J gene is TRBJ2-7, the V gene TRBV5-1; 10 positions agree with TRBD2. Per germline, CDR1 SGHRS and CDR2 YFSETQ. CDR3 length: 15 amino acids. V was clipped by 4 bases and J by 3 bases; unmatched bases: 7. DNA for the CDR3: TGCGCCAGCAGCGGCGGGACTAGCGAGGTCTACGAGCAGTACTTC. Its protein is CASSGGTSEVYEQYF.

This chain links TRBV25-1 with TRBJ1-2, with TRBD1 matching 8 bases. With V trimmed by 6 bases and J by 4 bases, 10 bases remained unmatched. Germline CDR1 reads MGHDK; CDR2 reads SYGVNS. The CDR3 runs to 15 residues. This CDR3 reads CASSEAGGWGYGYTF. CDR3 in DNA: TGTGCCAGCAGCGAAGCAGGGGGCTGGGGCTATGGCTACACCTTC.

This clone was observed a handful of times. The chain links TRBV9 to TRBJ2-7, with D tentatively TRBD1 (6 bases). Deletions cut 3 bases from V and 0 bases from J, with 13 bases between. The CDR3 totals 15 residues. Germline V gene data show CDR1 as SGDLS and CDR2 as YYNGEE. The DNA of the CDR3 is TGTGCCAGCAGCGGTCGACGGGGACACTCCTACGAGCAGTACTTC. It yields the protein CASSGRRGHSYEQYF. The full variable domain, rest sourced from reference TRBV9 and TRBJ2-7, is DSGVTQTPKHLITATGQRVTLRCSPRSGDLSVYWYQQSLDQGLQFLIQYYNGEERAKGNILERFSAQQFPDLHSELNLSSLELGDSALYFCASSGRRGHSYEQYFGPGTRLTVT.

CDR3: CASGLPERLGEKLFF. The CDR3 region has the DNA TGTGCTAGTGGTTTGCCCGAGCGGCTAGGGGAAAAACTGTTTTTT. The rearrangement uses TRBV12-5 and TRBJ1-4, with D hard to call. Germline CDR1 reads LGHNT; CDR2 reads FRNRAP. V was shortened by 2 bases and J by 8 bases, with 15 bases between the two germline ends. The CDR3 sequence is 15 residues long.

The CDR3 region is CASSFSGVYGYTF. CDR3 nucleotide sequence: TGTGCCAGCAGCTTTTCAGGGGTCTATGGCTACACCTTC. The gene calls are TRBV5-8 and TRBJ1-2; D is possibly TRBD1 (6 bases). Trimming took off 2 bases at V and 4 bases at J, with 9 bases between the two ends. The germline CDR1 and CDR2 sequences are SGHTS and YDEGEE. This CDR3 is 13 amino acids long.

J is TRBJ2-5 and V is TRBV4-2; the match to TRBD1 covers 7 bases. This CDR3 is built from 15 residues. The J segment lost 5 bases and the V segment lost 4 bases, leaving 10 bases of the junction unmatched. Germline CDR1 reads LGHNA; CDR2 reads YNFKEQ. In nucleotides, the CDR3 is TGTGCCAGCAGCCCCCGGGACAGACGTTGGGAGACCCAGTACTTC. It codes for CASSPRDRRWETQYF.

The chain links TRBV11-2 to TRBJ2-6, with D possibly matching TRBD2 (5 bases). CDR1 and CDR2 (germline): SGHAT, FQNNGV. Trimming stripped 4 bases from V and 2 bases from J, with 9 bases between. This CDR3 contains 15 residues. The CDR3 here is CASSSRVTGANVLTF. The CDR3 DNA is TGTGCCAGCAGCTCGCGGGTGACTGGGGCCAACGTCCTGACTTTC. The full variable domain, rest sourced from reference TRBV11-2 and TRBJ2-6, is EAGVAQSPRYKIIEKRQSVAFWCNPISGHATLYWYQQILGQGPKLLIQFQNNGVVDDSQLPKDRFSAERLKGVDSTLKIQPAKLEDSAVYLCASSSRVTGANVLTFGAGSRLTVL.

The V gene is TRBV16, the J gene TRBJ1-1, with 8 bases lining up with TRBD1. The V segment lost 4 bases and the J segment 3 bases; nucleotides outside the gene matches: 7. This CDR3 spans 15 amino acids. CDR1 and CDR2 (germline): KGHSY, FQNENV. The CDR3 region is CASSPAGQGDTEAFF. In DNA, the CDR3 is TGTGCCAGCAGCCCCGCCGGACAGGGTGACACTGAAGCTTTCTTT.

The chain combines TRBV11-2 with TRBJ2-7; 7 bases match TRBD1. From germline, CDR1 is SGHAT and CDR2 FQNNGV. J was trimmed by 2 bases and V by 4 bases; bases with no gene match: 5. The CDR3 covers 14 residues. CDR3 sequence reads: CASSSPGQTYEQYF. CDR3 in DNA: TGTGCCAGCAGCTCACCGGGACAGACCTACGAGCAGTACTTC.